This T cell receptor (beta chain) was identified in a study of T cell clones after liver transplantation. The assay was immunoSEQ multiplex PCR, and TCRdb's table has in-frame clones only and misses some. This sample has 70,000 to 80,000 clones, with 90% found just once. This clone was found once. CDR3 length: 16 residues. CDR1 and CDR2 from the germline V gene are KGHSH and LQKENI. V lost 6 bases and J 2 bases, leaving 19 bases between the germline ends. This clonotype originated in a human donor who received a liver transplant. This specimen was CD4+ T cells from blood, taken before liver transplant. J is TRBJ1-2 and V is TRBV18; no firm D call. The CDR3 DNA reads as TGTGCCAGCTCCCCCTCCTCCACGGCAGAAAACTATGGCTACACCTTC. Translation: CASSPSSTAENYGYTF. The variable domain in full, completed from reference TRBV18 and TRBJ1-2, reads NAGVMQNPRHLVRRRGQEARLRCSPMKGHSHVYWYRQLPEEGLKFMVYLQKENIIDESGMPKERFSAEFPKEGPSILRIQQVVRGDSAAYFCASSPSSTAENYGYTFGSGTRLTVV.